This T cell receptor (beta chain) was obtained from a study of CD8+CD57+ T cells in acquired aplastic anemia. Study-level background: The study obtained an average of 3.2 ug of DNA from sorted CD4+ and CD8+ cells.

CDR3 and TCR beta VDJ profiling relied on a genomic DNA template. MiXCR, run by TCRdb on the reads, gives a single entry per CDR3 protein. The table has roughly 290,000 distinct CDR3 sequences, around three fifths seen once. Trimming cost V 5 bases and J 2 bases; bases outside gene matches: 7. The germline V gene encodes CDR1 LNHDA and CDR2 SQIVND (reference sequence). This CDR3 is built from 16 residues. Points from the study as a whole: A significant difference in CD8+ Simpson's diversity between patients and controls was not found.

In the case of this clonotype: What it recognizes is unknown.

The authors sequenced patients whose flow cytometry had shown CD8+CD57+ cell expansion. The patients, all of them, had severe acquired aplastic anemia. The V call is TRBV19, the J call TRBJ2-7, with 12 bases matching TRBD2. Sequencing was performed on sorted CD4+, CD8+, or CD8+CD57+ T cells (not recorded which) from PBMCs. This TCR derives from a human donor with aplastic anemia. The CDR3 here is CASSPGGLAGAYEQYF. The DNA of the CDR3 is TGTGCCAGTAGTCCGGGGGGACTAGCGGGTGCCTACGAGCAGTACTTC.